One sample yielded the 10 T cell receptor beta chains listed below, sequenced in a study of blood T cell repertoires in COVID-19. Sequenced by immunoSEQ multiplex PCR; TCRdb stores in-frame clones only, minus some. The data hold fewer than 350,000 clones, with 87% observed a single time. Sample: peripheral blood. These receptors originate from a man aged 25 to 45 with COVID-19, enrolled during active disease.

This chain joins TRBV20-1 and TRBJ1-1; D gene uncertain. Germline values: CDR1 DFQATT, CDR2 SNEGSKA (reference sequence). The V gene lost 8 bases and the J gene lost 4 bases, with 8 bases spanning the gap. This CDR3 has 10 residues. CDR3 DNA: TGCAGTCTACCAACCACTGAAGCTTTCTTT. This translates into CSLPTTEAFF.

CDR3 DNA sequence: TGTGCCAGCAGCCGGAGGACAGGCGAAAAACTGTTTTTT. It encodes CASSRRTGEKLFF. V is TRBV7-2 and J is TRBJ1-4; 7 bases are shared with TRBD1. Germline CDR1 reads SGHTA; CDR2 reads FQGNSA. CDR3 length: 13 residues. J lost 8 bases, V lost 5 bases, and 5 bases had no gene match.

This chain joins TRBV11-1 and TRBJ1-1; 9 bases are a match to TRBD1. J was trimmed by 3 bases and V by 6 bases; bases with no gene match: 5. CDR1 SGHAT and CDR2 FQDESV come from the germline V gene (reference sequence). The CDR3 runs 14 residues. The CDR3 DNA is TGTGCCAGCAGTAAAGGACAGGGGTACACTGAAGCTTTCTTT. Protein: CASSKGQGYTEAFF.

The chain is built from TRBV7-2 and TRBJ2-1; maybe TRBD1 (6 bases). Trimming removed 4 bases from V and 7 bases from J, with 14 bases in between. The CDR3 is 14 amino acids. Germline-derived CDR1 and CDR2 are SGHTA and FQGNSA. As DNA, the CDR3 is TGTGCCAGCAGCTCCCTTGGGGGCGGGAATGAGCAGTTCTTC. Its protein is CASSSLGGGNEQFF.

The chain carries TRBV19 and TRBJ1-4, with TRBD1 matching 7 bases. The CDR3 has 14 amino acids. Trimming took 5 bases from V and 9 from J; bases not matched to a gene: 9. CDR1 is LNHDA and CDR2 is SQIVND in the germline V gene (reference sequence). The CDR3 here is CASSPRQGEQKLFF. CDR3 sequence (DNA): TGTGCCAGTAGTCCGAGACAGGGAGAGCAAAAACTGTTTTTT. Complete variable domain (other parts from reference TRBV19 and TRBJ1-4): DGGITQSPKYLFRKEGQNVTLSCEQNLNHDAMYWYRQDPGQGLRLIYYSQIVNDFQKGDIAEGYSVSREKKESFPLTVTSAQKNPTAFYLCASSPRQGEQKLFFGSGTQLSVL.

CDR3 DNA: TGTGCCAGCAGCTATGACAGCTTGAACACTGAAGCTTTCTTT. This sequence encodes CASSYDSLNTEAFF. The rearrangement links TRBV7-9 to TRBJ1-1; a weak D match, TRBD1 (5 bases). This CDR3 region has 14 residues. Germline V CDR1 and CDR2: SEHNR, FQNEAQ (reference sequence). V lost 4 bases and J lost 0, with 9 bases in between.

The chain is built from TRBV13 and TRBJ2-2, with 11 bases that match TRBD1. Trimming took 5 bases from V and 8 from J; bases not matched to a gene: 25. The germline gives CDR1 PRHDT, CDR2 FYEKMQ (reference sequence). The CDR3 contains 21 residues. CDR3: CASSPRRAIPGQGGFGGELFF. The CDR3 DNA follows: TGTGCCAGCAGCCCCCGGAGAGCAATACCGGGACAGGGGGGTTTCGGAGGGGAGCTGTTTTTT.

This clone has only a few counts. The V call is TRBV7-3, the J call TRBJ1-1, with D unresolved. The CDR3 consists of 13 residues. V gave up 2 bases and J gave up 1 base, with 5 bases separating them. Germline CDR1 and CDR2: SGHTA and FQGTGA. The DNA for the CDR3 is TGTGCCAGCAGCTTAGCAGGGAACACTGAAGCTTTCTTT. Its translation: CASSLAGNTEAFF.

This clone was picked up a small number of times. This chain joins TRBV5-4 and TRBJ1-2, with 7 bases aligning to TRBD1. Germline CDR1 and CDR2: SGHNT and YYREEE (reference sequence). This CDR3 spans 13 amino acids. Trimming at V came to 3 bases and at J to 5 bases, leaving 4 bases not matched to a gene. The DNA of the CDR3 is TGTGCCAGCAGCTACGGGACAGCTTATGGCTACACCTTC. Translating it yields CASSYGTAYGYTF.

The gene calls are TRBV19 and TRBJ1-5; 7 bases line up with TRBD1. CDR1 is LNHDA, CDR2 SQIVND, per germline (reference sequence). The CDR3 consists of 19 residues. V trimming: 3 bases; J trimming: 1 base; junction bases outside the gene matches: 15. The CDR3 is CASSIADSRGLLSNQPQHF. DNA of the CDR3: TGTGCCAGTAGTATTGCCGATTCAAGGGGGCTATTGAGCAATCAGCCCCAGCATTTT. Drawing the rest from reference TRBV19 and TRBJ1-5, the complete variable domain is DGGITQSPKYLFRKEGQNVTLSCEQNLNHDAMYWYRQDPGQGLRLIYYSQIVNDFQKGDIAEGYSVSREKKESFPLTVTSAQKNPTAFYLCASSIADSRGLLSNQPQHFGDGTRLSIL.